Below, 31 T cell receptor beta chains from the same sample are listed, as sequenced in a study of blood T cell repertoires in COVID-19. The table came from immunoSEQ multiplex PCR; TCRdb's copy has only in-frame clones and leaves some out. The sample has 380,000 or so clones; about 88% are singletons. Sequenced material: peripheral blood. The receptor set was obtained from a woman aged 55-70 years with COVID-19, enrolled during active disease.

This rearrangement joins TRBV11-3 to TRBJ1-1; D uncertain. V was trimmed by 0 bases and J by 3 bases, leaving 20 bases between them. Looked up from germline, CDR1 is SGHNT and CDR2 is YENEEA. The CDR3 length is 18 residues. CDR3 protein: CASSLDVSGRPSDTEAFF. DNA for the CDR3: TGTGCCAGCAGCTTAGATGTGTCCGGGAGGCCTAGCGACACTGAAGCTTTCTTT.

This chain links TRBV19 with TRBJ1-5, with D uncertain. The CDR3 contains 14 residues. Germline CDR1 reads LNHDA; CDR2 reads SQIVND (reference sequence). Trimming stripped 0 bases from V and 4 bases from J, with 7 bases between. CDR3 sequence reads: CASSIDRENQPQHF. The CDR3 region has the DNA TGTGCCAGTAGTATAGACCGGGAAAATCAGCCCCAGCATTTT.

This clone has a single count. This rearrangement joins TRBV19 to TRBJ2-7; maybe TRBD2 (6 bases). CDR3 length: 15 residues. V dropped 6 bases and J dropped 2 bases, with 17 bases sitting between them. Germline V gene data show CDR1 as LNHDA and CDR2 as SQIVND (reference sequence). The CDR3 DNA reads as TGTGCCAGTAGCGACCTTACCCCGGGGGCCTACGAGCAGTACTTC. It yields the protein CASSDLTPGAYEQYF.

In DNA, the CDR3 is TGTGCCTGGAGTGTATCGGTCGGAGAAACCTTC. Protein sequence: CAWSVSVGETF. The chain recombines TRBV30 with TRBJ1-2; D ambiguous. This CDR3 spans 11 amino acids. Trimming took off 0 bases at V and 14 bases at J, with 13 bases between the two ends. The germline CDR1 and CDR2 sequences are GTSNPN and SVGIG (reference sequence).

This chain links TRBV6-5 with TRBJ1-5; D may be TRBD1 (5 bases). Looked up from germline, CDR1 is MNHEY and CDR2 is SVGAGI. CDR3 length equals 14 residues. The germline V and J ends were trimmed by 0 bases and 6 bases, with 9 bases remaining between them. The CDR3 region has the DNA TGTGCCAGCAGTTACTCGCAGGGCCCTCAGCCCCAGCATTTT. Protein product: CASSYSQGPQPQHF.

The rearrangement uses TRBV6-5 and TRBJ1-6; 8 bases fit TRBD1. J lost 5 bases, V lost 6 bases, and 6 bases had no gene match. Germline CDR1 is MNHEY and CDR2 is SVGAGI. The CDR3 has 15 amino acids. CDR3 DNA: TGTGCCAGCAGAGCATCGGGACAGGATAATTCACCCCTCCACTTT. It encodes CASRASGQDNSPLHF.

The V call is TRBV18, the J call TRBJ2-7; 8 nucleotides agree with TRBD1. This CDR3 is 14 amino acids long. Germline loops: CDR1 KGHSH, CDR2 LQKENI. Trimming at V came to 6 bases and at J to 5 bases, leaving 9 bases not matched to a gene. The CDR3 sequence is CASSPRTGSHEQYF. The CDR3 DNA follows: TGTGCCAGCTCCCCCCGGACAGGGAGCCACGAGCAGTACTTC.

The CDR3 here is CASRDRASNTEAFF. The DNA of the CDR3 is TGTGCCAGCAGGGACAGGGCCTCGAACACTGAAGCTTTCTTT. The V and J genes are TRBV6-5 and TRBJ1-1; TRBD1 matches 8 bases. The trim removed 6 bases at V and 1 base at J, leaving 4 bases unmatched. Germline CDR1 is MNHEY and CDR2 is SVGAGI. The CDR3 covers 14 residues.

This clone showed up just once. The CDR3 sequence is CASGPDRVQPQHF. The CDR3 region has the DNA TGTGCTAGTGGCCCCGACAGGGTCCAGCCCCAGCATTTT. The chain is built from TRBV12-5 and TRBJ1-5; TRBD1 aligns across 7 bases. The J segment lost 7 bases and the V segment lost 6 bases, leaving 6 bases of the junction unmatched. The CDR3 totals 13 residues. Looked up from germline, CDR1 is LGHNT and CDR2 is FRNRAP.

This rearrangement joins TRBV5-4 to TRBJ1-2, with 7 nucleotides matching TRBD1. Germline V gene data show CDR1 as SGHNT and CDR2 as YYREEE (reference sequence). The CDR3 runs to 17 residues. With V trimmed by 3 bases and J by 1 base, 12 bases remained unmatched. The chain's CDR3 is CASSSPLDREDNYGYTF. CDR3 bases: TGTGCCAGCAGCTCCCCCCTTGACAGGGAAGATAACTATGGCTACACCTTC.

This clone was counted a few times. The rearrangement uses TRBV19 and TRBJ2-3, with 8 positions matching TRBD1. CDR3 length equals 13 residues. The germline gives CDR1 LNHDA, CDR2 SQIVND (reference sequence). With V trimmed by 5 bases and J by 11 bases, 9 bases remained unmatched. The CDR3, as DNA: TGTGCCAGTAGTCAGGGGGCCATCCCGGTGCAGTATTTT. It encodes CASSQGAIPVQYF.

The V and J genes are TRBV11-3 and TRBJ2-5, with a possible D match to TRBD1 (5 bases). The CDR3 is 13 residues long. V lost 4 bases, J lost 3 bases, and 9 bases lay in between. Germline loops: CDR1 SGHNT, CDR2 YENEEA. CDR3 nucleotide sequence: TGTGCCAGCAGCTCACAGGATAAAGAGACCCAGTACTTC. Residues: CASSSQDKETQYF.

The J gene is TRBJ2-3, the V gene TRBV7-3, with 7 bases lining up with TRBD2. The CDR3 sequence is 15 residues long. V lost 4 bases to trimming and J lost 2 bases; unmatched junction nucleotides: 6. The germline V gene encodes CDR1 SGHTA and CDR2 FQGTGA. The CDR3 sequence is CASSSGLVHTDTQYF. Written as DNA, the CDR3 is TGTGCCAGCAGCTCCGGACTAGTGCACACAGATACGCAGTATTTT.

CDR3 in DNA: TGTGCCACCAGTGATTCTAAGGACAGCACCAAAGGAGCCAAAAACATTCAGTACTTC. This translates into CATSDSKDSTKGAKNIQYF. The J gene is TRBJ2-4, the V gene TRBV24-1, with D possibly matching TRBD1 (6 bases). CDR1 and CDR2 (germline): KGHDR, SFDVKD. The V and J ends lost 2 bases and 0 bases respectively, with 19 bases between them. The CDR3 runs to 19 residues.

CDR3: CASTPTWELFF. Here the CDR3 DNA reads TGTGCCAGCACCCCAACATGGGAGCTGTTTTTT. The gene calls are TRBV7-9 and TRBJ2-2; D is undetermined. The CDR3 totals 11 residues. CDR1 and CDR2 (germline): SEHNR, FQNEAQ (reference sequence). Trimming removed 7 bases from V and 9 bases from J, with 9 bases in between. Filled out from reference TRBV7-9 and TRBJ2-2, the complete variable domain reads DTGVSQNPRHKITKRGQNVTFRCDPISEHNRLYWYRQTLGQGPEFLTYFQNEAQLEKSRLLSDRFSAERPKGSFSTLEIQRTEQGDSAMYLCASTPTWELFFGEGSRLTVL.

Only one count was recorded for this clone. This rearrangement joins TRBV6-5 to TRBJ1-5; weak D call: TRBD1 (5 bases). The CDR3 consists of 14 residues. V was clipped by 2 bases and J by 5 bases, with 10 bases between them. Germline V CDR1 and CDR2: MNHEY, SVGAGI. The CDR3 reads CASSYEVGDQPQHF. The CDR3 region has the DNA TGTGCCAGCAGTTACGAGGTAGGGGATCAGCCCCAGCATTTT.

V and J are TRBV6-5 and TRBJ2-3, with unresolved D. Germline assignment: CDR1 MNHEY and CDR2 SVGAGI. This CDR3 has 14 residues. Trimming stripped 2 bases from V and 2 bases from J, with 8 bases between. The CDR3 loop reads CASSYSQTTDTQYF. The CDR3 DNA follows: TGTGCCAGCAGTTACAGCCAAACCACAGATACGCAGTATTTT.

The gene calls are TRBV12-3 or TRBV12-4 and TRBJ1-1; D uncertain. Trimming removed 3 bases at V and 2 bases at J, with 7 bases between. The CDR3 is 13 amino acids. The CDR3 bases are TGTGCCAGCAGTTTCTCGACAAACACTGAAGCTTTCTTT. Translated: CASSFSTNTEAFF.

The CDR3 loop reads CASSLAGDRRIYGYTF. CDR3 sequence (DNA): TGTGCCAGCAGCTTAGCGGGGGACAGAAGGATCTATGGCTACACCTTC. The chain has TRBV7-2 and TRBJ1-2, with 7 bases fitting TRBD1. V dropped 0 bases and J dropped 4; count of bases not matched to a gene: 8. CDR3 length: 16 residues. Germline lookup yields CDR1 SGHTA and CDR2 FQGNSA.

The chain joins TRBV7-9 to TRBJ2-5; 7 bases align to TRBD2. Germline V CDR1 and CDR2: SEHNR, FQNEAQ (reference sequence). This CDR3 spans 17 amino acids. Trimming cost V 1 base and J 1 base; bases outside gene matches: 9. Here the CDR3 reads CASSLVPGRAFQETQYF. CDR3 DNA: TGTGCCAGCAGCTTAGTACCTGGGAGGGCCTTCCAAGAGACCCAGTACTTC.

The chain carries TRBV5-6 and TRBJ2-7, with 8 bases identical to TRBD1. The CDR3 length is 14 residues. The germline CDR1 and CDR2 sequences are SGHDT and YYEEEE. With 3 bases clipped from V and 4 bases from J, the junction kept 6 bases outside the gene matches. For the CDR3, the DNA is TGTGCCAGCAGCTCCCTGACAGGGGTATACGAGCAGTACTTC. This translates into CASSSLTGVYEQYF.

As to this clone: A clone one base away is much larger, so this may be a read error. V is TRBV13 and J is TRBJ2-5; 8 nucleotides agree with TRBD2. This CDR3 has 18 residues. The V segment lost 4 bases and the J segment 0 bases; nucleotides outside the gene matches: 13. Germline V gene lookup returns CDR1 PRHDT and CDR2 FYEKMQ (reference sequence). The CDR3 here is CASSSSSPELADQETQYF. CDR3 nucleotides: TGTGCCAGCAGCTCCTCTTCCCCGGAACTAGCGGACCAAGAGACCCAGTACTTC.

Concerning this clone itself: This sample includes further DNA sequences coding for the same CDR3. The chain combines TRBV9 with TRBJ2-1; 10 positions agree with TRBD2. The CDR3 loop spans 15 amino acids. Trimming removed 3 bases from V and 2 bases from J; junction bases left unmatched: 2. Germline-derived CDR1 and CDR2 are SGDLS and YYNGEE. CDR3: CASSASGGAYNEQFF. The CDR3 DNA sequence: TGTGCCAGCAGCGCGAGCGGGGGGGCCTACAATGAGCAGTTCTTC.

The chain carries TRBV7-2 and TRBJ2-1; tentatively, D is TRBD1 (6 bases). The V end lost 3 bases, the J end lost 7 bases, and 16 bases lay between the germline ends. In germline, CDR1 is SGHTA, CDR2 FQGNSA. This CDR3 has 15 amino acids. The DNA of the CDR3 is TGTGCCAGCAGCTTCGGGTCGCAGGGGAGTAATGAGCAGTTCTTC. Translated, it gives CASSFGSQGSNEQFF.

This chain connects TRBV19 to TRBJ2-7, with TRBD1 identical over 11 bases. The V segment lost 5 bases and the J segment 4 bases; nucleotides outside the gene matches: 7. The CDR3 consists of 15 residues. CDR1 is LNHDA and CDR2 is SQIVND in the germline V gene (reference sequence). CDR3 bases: TGTGCCAGTAGTCCAAGGACAGGGGGCAGATACGAGCAGTACTTC. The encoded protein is CASSPRTGGRYEQYF.

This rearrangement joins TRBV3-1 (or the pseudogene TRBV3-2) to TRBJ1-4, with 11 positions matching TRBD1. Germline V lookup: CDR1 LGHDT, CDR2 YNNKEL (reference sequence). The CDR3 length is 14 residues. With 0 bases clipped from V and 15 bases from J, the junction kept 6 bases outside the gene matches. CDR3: CASSQESGTGGLFF. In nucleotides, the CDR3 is TGTGCCAGCAGCCAAGAATCCGGGACAGGGGGGTTGTTTTTT.

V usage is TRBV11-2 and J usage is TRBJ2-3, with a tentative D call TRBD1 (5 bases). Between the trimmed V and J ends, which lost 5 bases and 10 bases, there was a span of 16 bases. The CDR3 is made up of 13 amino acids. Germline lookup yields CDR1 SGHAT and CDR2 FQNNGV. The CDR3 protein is CASSPTRELAQYF. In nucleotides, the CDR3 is TGTGCCAGCAGCCCAACCAGGGAATTAGCGCAGTATTTT. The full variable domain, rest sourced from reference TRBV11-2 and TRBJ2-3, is EAGVAQSPRYKIIEKRQSVAFWCNPISGHATLYWYQQILGQGPKLLIQFQNNGVVDDSQLPKDRFSAERLKGVDSTLKIQPAKLEDSAVYLCASSPTRELAQYFGPGTRLTVL.

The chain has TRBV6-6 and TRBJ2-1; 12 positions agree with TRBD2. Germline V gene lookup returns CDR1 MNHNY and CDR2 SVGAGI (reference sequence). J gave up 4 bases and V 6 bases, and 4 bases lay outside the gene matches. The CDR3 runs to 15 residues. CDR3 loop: CASRDLAGGYNEQFF. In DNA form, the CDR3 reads TGTGCCAGCAGGGATCTAGCGGGGGGGTACAATGAGCAGTTCTTC.

CDR3 nucleotides: TGCGCCAGCAGCCAAGGGTCGGGACAGGGGGCTTCGACTGGAAACACCATATATTTT. This gives the protein CASSQGSGQGASTGNTIYF. This sequence joins TRBV4-3 and TRBJ1-3; TRBD1 matches 12 bases. There are 19 residues in the CDR3. CDR1 and CDR2 (germline): LGHNA, YSLEER. Trimming at V came to 1 base and at J to 2 bases, leaving 9 bases not matched to a gene.

The CDR3: CASSLRQGGSPLHF. The CDR3 coding sequence is TGTGCCAGCAGCTTGAGACAGGGAGGTTCACCCCTCCACTTT. V usage is TRBV7-9 and J usage is TRBJ1-6, with 7 bases that match TRBD1. Germline V gives CDR1 SEHNR, CDR2 FQNEAQ (reference sequence). CDR3 length equals 14 residues. J lost 9 bases, V lost 3 bases, and 5 bases had no gene match.

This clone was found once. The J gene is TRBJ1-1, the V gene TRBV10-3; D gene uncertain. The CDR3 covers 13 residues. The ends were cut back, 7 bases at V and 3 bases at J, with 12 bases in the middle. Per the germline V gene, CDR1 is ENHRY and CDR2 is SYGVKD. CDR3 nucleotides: TGTGCCATCACCCTAGCACCCGACACTGAAGCTTTCTTT. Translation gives CAITLAPDTEAFF.